The present TCR beta chain was sequenced within a study of long-term antiretroviral therapy in people with HIV. Findings and caveats of the study: The study found narrower CDR3 length ranges in HIV repertoires than in controls.

Cryopreserved PBMC, at roughly 0.95-11 million per sample, were present before DNA extraction. The CDR3 is made up of 15 amino acids. Trimming at V came to 4 bases and at J to 3 bases, leaving 7 bases not matched to a gene. Germline V gene sequence: CDR1 SGHAT, CDR2 FQNNGV. Note on this clone: Its antigen is as yet unknown.

Sequencing relied on immunoSEQ assay v3.0, run at survey level. Using immunoSEQ multiplex PCR, the repertoire was profiled, and TCRdb retains in-frame clones only, with some absent. This table has approximately 28,000 clones, about 85% appearing once. Material: unsorted PBMCs, obtained around 5 years after starting antiretroviral therapy. J is TRBJ2-3 and V is TRBV11-2; 7 nucleotides agree with TRBD2. This sequence originates from a man aged 35-49 years with HIV. The CDR3 coding sequence is TGTGCCAGCAGCTCCCTGACGGGAGGAACAGATACGCAGTATTTT. Translation gives CASSSLTGGTDTQYF.